One sample yielded the 12 T cell receptor beta chains listed below, sequenced in a study of shared clonotypes between healthy human individuals. Data came from immunoSEQ multiplex PCR; TCRdb stores just in-frame clones and leaves some out. The data contain about 600,000 clones, around 78% of them singletons. The specimen sequenced was PBMCs. These receptors were taken from a woman in her 40s in good health. Some clones in this sample may be carry-over from other donors' samples.

Note on this clone: This specimen includes other DNA sequences encoding the same CDR3. The V gene is TRBV27, the J gene TRBJ2-1; TRBD2 matches at 11 bases. V trimming: 3 bases; J trimming: 5 bases; junction bases outside the gene matches: 0. This CDR3 has 14 residues. CDR1 is MNHEY, CDR2 SMNVEV, per germline (reference sequence). Here the CDR3 reads CASSLGLADNEQFF. The CDR3 DNA is TGTGCCAGCAGTTTGGGACTAGCGGACAATGAGCAGTTCTTC.

The rearrangement joins TRBV4-1 to TRBJ2-7; D unresolved. The CDR3 has 14 amino acids. Trimming removed 5 bases at V and 7 bases at J, with 18 bases between. Looked up from germline, CDR1 is MGHRA and CDR2 is YSYEKL. The CDR3 bases are TGCGCCAGCAGCTATCATGGACGTCCGATTGAGCAGTACTTC. This sequence encodes CASSYHGRPIEQYF.

V is TRBV7-2 and J is TRBJ2-1; D is possibly TRBD1 or TRBD2 (7 bases each). The CDR3 length is 14 residues. CDR1 and CDR2 (germline): SGHTA, FQGNSA. Deletions cut 5 bases from V and 9 bases from J, with 17 bases between. The CDR3 nucleotides are TGTGCCAGCAGCGCCCGGGGAGGGGGCGGTGAGCAGTTCTTC. The encoded protein is CASSARGGGGEQFF.

On this clone itself: This specimen includes other DNA sequences encoding the same CDR3. This chain links TRBV6-5 with TRBJ2-1, with 7 positions matching TRBD2. There are 16 residues in the CDR3. The germline CDR1 and CDR2 sequences are MNHEY and SVGAGI. J gave up 1 base and V 0 bases, and 3 bases lay outside the gene matches. The CDR3 protein is CASSYSSGNSYNEQFF. For the CDR3, the DNA is TGTGCCAGCAGTTACTCGAGCGGGAATTCCTACAATGAGCAGTTCTTC.

The rearrangement links TRBV7-6 to TRBJ2-7; D tentatively fits TRBD1 or TRBD2 (6 bases each). The germline V and J ends were trimmed by 4 bases and 2 bases, with 15 bases remaining between them. The V gene's germline CDR1 is SGHVS and CDR2 FNYEAQ. The CDR3 contains 15 residues. CDR3 protein: CASSSGVGRTYEQYF. In DNA form, the CDR3 reads TGTGCCAGCAGCTCAGGGGTCGGGAGAACCTACGAGCAGTACTTC.

The V call is TRBV6-6, the J call TRBJ2-5, with 7 bases aligning to TRBD1. Looked up from germline, CDR1 is MNHNY and CDR2 is SVGAGI (reference sequence). CDR3 length: 14 residues. The J segment lost 3 bases and the V segment lost 2 bases, leaving 3 bases of the junction unmatched. CDR3 protein: CASSYNTGEETQYF. The CDR3, as DNA: TGTGCCAGCAGTTACAACACAGGGGAAGAGACCCAGTACTTC.

As regards this clone: This may arise from a read error, as a much more abundant clone is one base away. V usage is TRBV30 and J usage is TRBJ1-2, with D perhaps TRBD1 (6 bases). The germline CDR1 and CDR2 sequences are GTSNPN and SVGIG (reference sequence). The CDR3 has 13 residues. This CDR3 reads CAWVLQGSYDYTF. DNA of the CDR3: TGTGCCTGGGTCCTACAGGGTTCCTATGACTACACCTTC.

Details on this clone: This may be a read error, as it is one base from a much larger clone. The sample carries other DNA sequences with the same CDR3. V gene TRBV25-1 combines with J gene TRBJ2-7; D is ambiguous. CDR1 is MGHDK, CDR2 SYGVNS, per germline. CDR3 length equals 12 residues. Trimming stripped 4 bases from V and 3 bases from J, with 7 bases between. CDR3 sequence (DNA): TGTGCCAGCAGTGGCAGGAGCTACGAGCAGTACTTC. Amino acids: CASSGRSYEQYF.

As regards this clone: Other DNA sequences within the sample encode an identical CDR3. V usage is TRBV2 and J usage is TRBJ2-3; the D is unclear. This CDR3 has 13 residues. Germline assignment: CDR1 SNHLY and CDR2 FYNNEI. Trimming shortened V by 6 bases and J by 3 bases, and 10 bases separated the two germline ends. For the CDR3, the DNA is TGTGCCAGCAGGGGAACCGGAACAGATACGCAGTATTTT. Residues: CASRGTGTDTQYF.

The chain employs TRBV7-3 and TRBJ2-2; 10 bases map to TRBD2. This CDR3 spans 17 amino acids. The germline V gene has CDR1 SGHTA and CDR2 FQGTGA. V was pared by 6 bases and J by 5 bases, with 12 bases of the junction left unmatched. The CDR3 is CASSLASGSPGTGELFF. The CDR3 bases are TGTGCCAGCAGTCTCGCTAGCGGGAGCCCCGGAACCGGGGAGCTGTTTTTT.

CDR3 amino acids: CATSRDPVGRRGTGELFF. CDR3 nucleotide sequence: TGTGCCACCAGCAGAGATCCAGTGGGGCGTAGAGGTACCGGGGAGCTGTTTTTT. V usage is TRBV15 and J usage is TRBJ2-2; possible D gene TRBD1, 5 bases. Trimming removed 0 bases from V and 5 bases from J, with 19 bases in between. The germline V gene has CDR1 LNHNV and CDR2 YYDKDF (reference sequence). The CDR3 sequence is 18 residues long. Full variable domain (remainder filled in from reference TRBV15 and TRBJ2-2): DAMVIQNPRYQVTQFGKPVTLSCSQTLNHNVMYWYQQKSSQAPKLLFHYYDKDFNNEADTPDNFQSRRPNTSFCFLDIRSPGLGDTAMYLCATSRDPVGRRGTGELFFGEGSRLTVL.

This clone was seen at least ten times. The chain joins TRBV18 to TRBJ1-4; D perhaps matches TRBD1 (5 bases). From germline, CDR1 is KGHSH and CDR2 LQKENI. This CDR3 is built from 16 residues. The V and J ends lost 0 bases and 0 bases respectively, with 8 bases between them. The CDR3 sequence is CASSPPVGATNEKLFF. The CDR3 DNA is TGTGCCAGCTCACCACCGGTGGGGGCAACTAATGAAAAACTGTTTTTT.